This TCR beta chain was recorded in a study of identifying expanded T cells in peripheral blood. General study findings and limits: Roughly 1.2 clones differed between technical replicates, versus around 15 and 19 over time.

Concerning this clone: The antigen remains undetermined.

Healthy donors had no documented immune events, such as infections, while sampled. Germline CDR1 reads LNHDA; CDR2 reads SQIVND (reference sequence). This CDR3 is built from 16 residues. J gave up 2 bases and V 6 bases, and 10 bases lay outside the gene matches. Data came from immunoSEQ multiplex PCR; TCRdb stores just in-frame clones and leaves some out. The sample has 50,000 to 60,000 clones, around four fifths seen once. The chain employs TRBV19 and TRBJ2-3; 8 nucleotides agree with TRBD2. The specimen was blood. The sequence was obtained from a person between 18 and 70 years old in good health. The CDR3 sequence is CASRGLGGGTTDTQYF. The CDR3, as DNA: TGTGCCAGTAGGGGGTTGGGCGGGGGGACCACAGATACGCAGTATTTT.